These T cell receptor beta chains were read from a single sample in a study of CD8+ T cells in alopecia areata. The table came from immunoSEQ multiplex PCR; TCRdb's copy has only in-frame clones and leaves some out. The sample contains about 150,000 clones, roughly 53% of which appear only once. This specimen was CD4+ T cells sorted from blood, taken at week 0. These receptors all come from a human donor with alopecia areata. CDR3s include the opening cysteine and the closing phenylalanine or tryptophan. The order of the fields is J gene, V gene, clone size, D gene, CDR3 DNA, CDR3 protein. The D gene is left open where the match is weak. Clone size is stated in some rows and not others, as once, few, many or a class when expanded.

TRBJ1-1	TRBV7-6	-	-	TGTGCCAGCAGCTTAAACCGCCGGGACACTGAAGCTTTCTTT	CASSLNRRDTEAFF
TRBJ1-5	TRBV7-9	-	-	TGTGCCAGCAGCTTAGCGAGTAGCAATCAGCCCCAGCATTTT	CASSLASSNQPQHF
TRBJ2-2	TRBV29-1	-	-	TGCAGCGTTGATGGGCAGGGTTCCACCGGGGAGCTGTTTTTT	CSVDGQGSTGELFF
TRBJ1-2	TRBV7-9	-	-	TGTGCCAGCAGCTTAGCTACTTCCTATGGCTACACCTTC	CASSLATSYGYTF
TRBJ1-6	TRBV25-1	-	-	TGTGCCACCCGGCGGGACACAGATAATTCACCCCTCCACTTT	CATRRDTDNSPLHF
TRBJ2-7	TRBV7-2	few	-	TGTGCCAGCAGCTTCACGGGCCCAAGCTCCTACGAGCAGTACTTC	CASSFTGPSSYEQYF
TRBJ1-5	TRBV5-1	-	-	TGCGCCAGCAGCTTGGCGGGGAATAGCAATCAGCCCCAGCATTTT	CASSLAGNSNQPQHF
TRBJ2-1	TRBV30	-	TRBD2	TGTGCCTGCAAGCGGGGGGTAAACAACCATGAGCAGTTCTTC	CACKRGVNNHEQFF
TRBJ1-1	TRBV4-2	-	-	TGTGCCAGCAGCCAGACTGATGCAGGGGAAGCTTTCTTT	CASSQTDAGEAFF
TRBJ2-7	TRBV11-1	-	TRBD2	TGTGCCAGCAGCGCTAGCGGGGGGGCGTTCTACGAGCAGTACTTC	CASSASGGAFYEQYF
TRBJ2-1	TRBV19	-	-	TGTGCCAGTAGTATCAGTGCTGAGCAGTTCTTC	CASSISAEQFF
TRBJ1-4	TRBV7-2	few	TRBD1	TGTGCCAGCAGCTCACAGGGGTGGTTTAATGAAAAACTGTTTTTT	CASSSQGWFNEKLFF
TRBJ2-5	TRBV14	once	-	TGTGCCAGCAGCCAAGAAGAGACCCAGTACTTC	CASSQEETQYF
TRBJ1-6	TRBV27	-	-	TGTGCCAGCAGTTCCCAGGGTAATTCACCCCTCCACTTT	CASSSQGNSPLHF
TRBJ1-2	TRBV2	-	-	TGTGCCAGCAGTGATGGGGTTGGCTACACCTTC	CASSDGVGYTF
TRBJ1-2	TRBV27	-	-	TGTGCCAGCGGGGCAGATTTTAACTATGGCTACACCTTC	CASGADFNYGYTF
TRBJ2-5	TRBV25-1	-	-	TGTGCCAGCAGTGAATCAGGGCTTGAGACCCAGTACTTC	CASSESGLETQYF
TRBJ2-1	TRBV29-1	-	-	TGCAGCGCCACGGAGTGGGCAGACAATGAGCAGTTCTTC	CSATEWADNEQFF
TRBJ2-6	TRBV7-2	few	-	TGTGCCAGCAGCTTACGGCAGGGGAGCTCTGGGGCCAACGTCCTGACTTTC	CASSLRQGSSGANVLTF
TRBJ1-6	TRBV30	-	-	TGTGCCTTCTCACCCCTCCACTTT	CAFSPLHF
TRBJ2-3	TRBV27	-	-	TGTGCCAGCAGTTTACGACAGGTTCAGGATACGCAGTATTTT	CASSLRQVQDTQYF
TRBJ1-5	TRBV6-5	-	-	TGTGCCAGCAGTTATCGGGGATTCGGTCAGCCCCAGCATTTT	CASSYRGFGQPQHF